What follows are 4 T cell receptor beta chains derived from one specimen sequenced in a study of T cell responses to AZD1222 COVID-19 vaccine. Sequenced by immunoSEQ multiplex PCR; TCRdb stores in-frame clones only, minus some. The sample yields about 140,000 clones, 85% to 90% seen once. Specimen: peripheral blood, collected on day 0 of AZD1222 vaccination. The source of these receptors is an adult in good health.

The rearrangement uses TRBV19 and TRBJ1-2; D not resolved. In germline, CDR1 is LNHDA, CDR2 SQIVND (reference sequence). Trimming shortened V by 5 bases and J by 0 bases, and 19 bases separated the two germline ends. CDR3 length equals 17 residues. The CDR3 region has the DNA TGTGCCAGTAGTCGATTTGCTGACCGTACAGCTAACTATGGCTACACCTTC. Translating gives CASSRFADRTANYGYTF.

For this clone: The same CDR3 is also encoded by other DNA sequences in this sample. The chain employs TRBV19 and TRBJ1-5; no clear D gene. CDR3 length: 12 residues. The V end was cut by 1 base, the J end by 2 bases, with 0 bases between. CDR1 is LNHDA, CDR2 SQIVND, per germline (reference sequence). The CDR3 reads CASSIGNQPQHF. The CDR3 nucleotides read TGTGCCAGTAGTATAGGCAATCAGCCCCAGCATTTT. The full variable domain, completed using reference TRBV19 and TRBJ1-5, is DGGITQSPKYLFRKEGQNVTLSCEQNLNHDAMYWYRQDPGQGLRLIYYSQIVNDFQKGDIAEGYSVSREKKESFPLTVTSAQKNPTAFYLCASSIGNQPQHFGDGTRLSIL.

This chain uses TRBV2 with TRBJ2-1; D possibly uses TRBD1 or TRBD2 (6 bases each). This CDR3 has 15 amino acids. Germline V lookup: CDR1 SNHLY, CDR2 FYNNEI. V shed 8 bases and J shed 0 bases, with 14 bases lying between them. CDR3 nucleotide sequence: TGTGCCAGCCACTGGAGGGGGAGCTCCTACAATGAGCAGTTCTTC. Protein product: CASHWRGSSYNEQFF.

The rearrangement uses TRBV7-8 and TRBJ2-3; 11 bases match TRBD2. The CDR3 is made up of 16 amino acids. V dropped 0 bases and J dropped 4; count of bases not matched to a gene: 3. The germline CDR1 and CDR2 sequences are SGHVS and FQNEAQ. The DNA for the CDR3 is TGTGCCAGCAGCTTAGCAACTAGCGGGGGCCCAGATACGCAGTATTTT. It yields the protein CASSLATSGGPDTQYF.